This TCR beta chain was sequenced during a study of shared clonotypes between healthy human individuals. General observations from the study: The four-donor shared clonotypes exceeded non-shared clonotypes in generation probability, with non-shared ones scoring lower. Rarefaction showed that sequencing of sorted subsets was incomplete (despite large depth).

As concerns this clone: Its specificity is unknown. Relative to the germline gene, one junction end is altered; a read error may explain this.

Positively selected for CCR7, the CD45RO-negative cells used as naive CD8 cells excluded terminally differentiated effector memory CD45RA+ cells. Germline V lookup: CDR1 SGHKS, CDR2 YYEKEE (reference sequence). This CDR3 spans 15 amino acids. Some clones are missing from TCRdb's copy, which holds only in-frame ones; the method was immunoSEQ multiplex PCR. Of around 2.1 million clones in the sample, 85% to 95% are singletons; the top ten hold more than 1.5%. This clonotype originated in a young man in good health. Some clones in this sample may be carry-over from other donors' samples. V gene TRBV5-5 combines with J gene TRBJ1-4; a possible D gene is TRBD1 (6 bases). The sample was naive CD8+ T cells from PBMCs. CDR3 nucleotides: TGTGCCAGCAGCGGCCGACTAGGGGGAGATGAAAAATTGTTTTTT. Translation gives CASSGRLGGDEKLFF.